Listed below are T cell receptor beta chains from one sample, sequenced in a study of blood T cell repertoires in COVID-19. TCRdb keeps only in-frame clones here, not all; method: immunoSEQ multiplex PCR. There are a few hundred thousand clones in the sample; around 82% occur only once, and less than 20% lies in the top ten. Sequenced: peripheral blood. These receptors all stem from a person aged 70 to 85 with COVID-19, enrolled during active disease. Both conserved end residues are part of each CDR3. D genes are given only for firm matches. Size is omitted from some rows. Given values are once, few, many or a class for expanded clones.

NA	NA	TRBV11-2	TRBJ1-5	CASSLAVSNQPQHF	TGTGCCAGCAGCTTAGCGGTGAGCAATCAGCCCCAGCATTTT
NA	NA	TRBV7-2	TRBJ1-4	CASSLEGRGAAATNEKLFF	TGTGCCAGCAGCTTAGAGGGCCGGGGGGCGGCCGCAACTAATGAAAAACTGTTTTTT
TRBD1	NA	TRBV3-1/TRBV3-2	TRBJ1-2	CASSQDVATGGRRTF	TGTGCCAGCAGCCAAGATGTCGCGACAGGGGGTCGTCGGACTTTC
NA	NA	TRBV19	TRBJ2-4	CASSIVGGLPHLAKNIQYF	TGTGCCAGTAGTATTGTCGGGGGTCTCCCCCATCTAGCCAAAAACATTCAGTACTTC
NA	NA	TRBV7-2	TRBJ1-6	CASSVNVNSPLHF	TGTGCCAGCAGCGTAAATGTCAATTCACCCCTCCACTTT
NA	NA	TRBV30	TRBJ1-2	CAWSESKQGTGGYTF	TGTGCCTGGAGCGAATCTAAACAGGGTACGGGTGGCTACACCTTC
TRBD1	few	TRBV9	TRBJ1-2	CASNKADRAQSQGGYTF	TGTGCCAGCAACAAGGCTGACAGGGCACAATCTCAAGGTGGCTACACCTTC
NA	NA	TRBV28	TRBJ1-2	CASNIQGNYGYTF	TGTGCCAGCAATATTCAGGGGAACTATGGCTACACCTTC
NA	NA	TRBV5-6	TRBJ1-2	CASTQGYGYTF	TGTGCCAGTACGCAGGGCTATGGCTACACCTTC
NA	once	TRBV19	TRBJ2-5	CASSIELRAETQYF	TGTGCCAGTAGTATAGAGCTCAGGGCGGAGACCCAGTACTTC
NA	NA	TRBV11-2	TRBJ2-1	CASNLQLAFFSYNEQFF	TGTGCCAGCAACCTCCAGCTAGCGTTCTTCTCCTACAATGAGCAGTTCTTC
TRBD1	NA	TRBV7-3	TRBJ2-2	CASSLIPGQGTGELFF	TGTGCCAGCAGCTTGATCCCGGGACAGGGGACCGGGGAGCTGTTTTTT
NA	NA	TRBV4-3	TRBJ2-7	CASSPSPASVSYEQYF	TGCGCCAGCAGCCCCTCGCCGGCTAGCGTCTCCTACGAGCAGTACTTC
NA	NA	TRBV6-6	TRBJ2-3	CASQTTDTQYF	TGTGCCAGCCAAACTACAGATACGCAGTATTTT
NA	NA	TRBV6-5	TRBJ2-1	CASSHRPEQFF	TGTGCCAGCAGTCACAGGCCCGAGCAGTTCTTC
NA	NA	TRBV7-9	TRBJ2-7	CASSYREYEQYF	TGTGCCAGCAGTTATCGGGAGTACGAGCAGTACTTC
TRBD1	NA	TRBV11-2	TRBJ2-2	CASSLVGQGNTGELFF	TGTGCCAGCAGCTTAGTGGGACAGGGGAACACCGGGGAGCTGTTTTTT
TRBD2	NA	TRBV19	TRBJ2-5	CASSMAAGGQETQYF	TGTGCCAGTAGTATGGCGGCGGGAGGCCAAGAGACCCAGTACTTC
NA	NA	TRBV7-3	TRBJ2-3	CASSPWTHKDTQYF	TGTGCCAGCAGCCCGTGGACTCATAAAGATACGCAGTATTTT
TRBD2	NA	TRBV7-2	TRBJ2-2	CASSLYVAGASGELFF	TGTGCCAGCAGCTTGTACGTCGCGGGAGCCTCCGGGGAGCTGTTTTTT
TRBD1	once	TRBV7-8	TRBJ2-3	CASSPRRTGRTDTQYF	TGTGCCAGCAGCCCAAGGAGGACAGGGAGGACAGATACGCAGTATTTT
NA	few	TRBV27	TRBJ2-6	CASSLMDSPLSGANVLTF	TGTGCCAGCAGTTTAATGGACAGCCCTCTCTCTGGGGCCAACGTCCTGACTTTC
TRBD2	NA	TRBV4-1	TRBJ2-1	CASSHGKGLAGMNFNNEQFF	TGCGCCAGCAGCCACGGGAAAGGTCTAGCGGGAATGAATTTTAACAATGAGCAGTTCTTC
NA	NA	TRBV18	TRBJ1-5	CASSPQQISNQPQHF	TGTGCCAGCTCACCACAGCAAATTAGCAATCAGCCCCAGCATTTT
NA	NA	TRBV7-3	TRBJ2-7	CASSPSPPTGGLGTYEQYF	TGTGCCAGCAGCCCTAGCCCTCCGACCGGGGGGCTGGGAACCTACGAGCAGTACTTC
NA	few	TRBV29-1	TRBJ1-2	CSAWGGEYGYTF	TGCAGCGCTTGGGGAGGGGAGTATGGCTACACCTTC
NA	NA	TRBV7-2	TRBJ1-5	CASSLFGTSSNQPQHF	TGTGCCAGCAGCTTATTTGGGACATCAAGCAATCAGCCCCAGCATTTT
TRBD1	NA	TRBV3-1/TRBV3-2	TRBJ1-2	CASTRQGGNYGYTF	TGTGCCAGCACCCGACAGGGCGGTAACTATGGCTACACCTTC
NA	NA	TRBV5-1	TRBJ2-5	CASSLSQGGETQYF	TGCGCCAGCAGCTTATCACAGGGTGGGGAGACCCAGTACTTC
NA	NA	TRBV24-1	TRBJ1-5	CATGRTGSGNQPQHF	TGTGCCACCGGAAGAACAGGGTCCGGCAATCAGCCCCAGCATTTT
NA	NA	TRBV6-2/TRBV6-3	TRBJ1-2	CASSLWGEAGYTF	TGTGCCAGCAGTTTGTGGGGCGAGGCGGGCTACACCTTC
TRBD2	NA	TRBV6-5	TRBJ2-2	CASREGDRELFF	TGTGCCAGCCGGGAGGGGGACCGGGAGCTGTTTTTT
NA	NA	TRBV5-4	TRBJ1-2	CASSLDGHGYGYTF	TGTGCCAGCAGCTTGGATGGGCATGGCTATGGCTACACCTTC
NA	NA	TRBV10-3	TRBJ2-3	CAIRGGTPADTQYF	TGTGCCATCAGAGGCGGGACCCCCGCAGATACGCAGTATTTT
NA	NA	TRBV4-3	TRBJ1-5	CASSHTGSNQPQHF	TGCGCCAGCAGCCATACAGGGTCCAATCAGCCCCAGCATTTT
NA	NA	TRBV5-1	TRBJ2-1	CASSPTGLPNEQFF	TGCGCCAGCAGCCCGACGGGACTCCCCAATGAGCAGTTCTTC
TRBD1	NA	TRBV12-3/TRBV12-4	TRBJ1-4	CASRQGIVEKLFF	TGTGCCAGTAGACAGGGGATTGTTGAAAAACTGTTTTTT
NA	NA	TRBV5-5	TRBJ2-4	CASSLRETDIQYF	TGTGCCAGCAGCTTGCGGGAGACGGACATTCAGTACTTC
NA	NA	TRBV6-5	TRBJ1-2	CASKQGGRGGYTF	TGTGCCAGCAAGCAAGGAGGTCGTGGTGGCTACACCTTC
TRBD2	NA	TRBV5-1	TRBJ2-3	CASSQGLAGVADTQYF	TGCGCCAGCAGCCAAGGACTAGCGGGAGTCGCAGATACGCAGTATTTT
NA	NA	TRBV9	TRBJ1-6	CASSGDSMVNSPLHF	TGTGCCAGCAGCGGGGACTCTATGGTGAATTCACCCCTCCACTTT
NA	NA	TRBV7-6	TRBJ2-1	CASSLGDSSYNEQFF	TGTGCCAGCAGCTTAGGTGACAGTTCCTACAATGAGCAGTTCTTC